The rows below give T cell receptor beta chains drawn from one sample of a study of T cell repertoires in cytomegalovirus infection. MiXCR, applied by TCRdb to the reads, yields one record per CDR3 protein. In the table there are under 800,000 distinct CDR3 sequences, less than 25% of which are singletons. Sequenced sample: CD8+ T cells from PBMCs. The receptor source for this set is a human donor in good health (CMV status not recorded). Some clones in this sample may be carry-over from other donors' samples. The CDR3 runs from the conserved cysteine through the conserved F or W. Fields, in order: clone size, V gene, J gene, CDR3 length, D gene, CDR3 protein, CDR3 DNA. D genes are given only for firm matches. The size of a clone is reported for some rows only, either as once, few or many, or as a class for expanded clones.

NA	TRBV6-5	TRBJ2-5	16	NA	CASSYSQDSDQETQYF	TGTGCCAGCAGTTACTCGCAAGACAGCGACCAAGAGACCCAGTACTTC
few	TRBV27	TRBJ2-3	13	NA	CASSLGHTDTQYF	TGTGCCAGCAGTCTGGGACACACAGATACGCAGTATTTT
few	TRBV24-1	TRBJ2-2	10	NA	CATSAGRLFF	TGTGCCACCAGTGCGGGGAGGCTGTTTTTT
NA	TRBV6-2/TRBV6-3	TRBJ2-5	15	NA	CASRLLWGAAETQYF	TGTGCCAGCAGGCTCCTCTGGGGGGCTGCGGAGACCCAGTACTTC
NA	TRBV7-9	TRBJ2-6	15	NA	CASSLGISGANVLTF	TGTGCCAGCAGCTTAGGCATTTCAGGGGCCAACGTCCTGACTTTC
few	TRBV7-9	TRBJ2-1	16	NA	CASSSTGISSYNEQFF	TGTGCCAGCAGCTCCACAGGGATTAGCTCCTACAATGAGCAGTTCTTC
few	TRBV20-1	TRBJ1-6	15	NA	CSARAVSSYNSPLHF	TGCAGTGCTAGAGCAGTGAGCTCCTATAATTCACCCCTCCACTTT
many	TRBV27	TRBJ2-3	15	NA	CASSFQGPGTDTQYF	TGTGCCAGCAGTTTCCAGGGGCCGGGCACAGATACGCAGTATTTT
many	TRBV10-3	TRBJ2-1	15	NA	CAISEGTVSYNEQFF	TGTGCCATCAGTGAAGGGACTGTCTCCTACAATGAGCAGTTCTTC
NA	TRBV11-2	TRBJ2-3	16	TRBD2	CASSQRAGVRSDTQYF	TGTGCCAGCAGCCAGCGGGCGGGGGTTCGGTCAGATACGCAGTATTTT
many	TRBV7-3	TRBJ2-6	17	NA	CASSPTQGFDGANVLTF	TGTGCCAGCAGTCCCACCCAGGGATTCGATGGGGCCAACGTCCTGACTTTC
NA	TRBV29-1	TRBJ2-1	11	NA	CSVEDGYEQFF	TGCAGCGTTGAAGATGGATATGAGCAGTTCTTC
many	TRBV7-6	TRBJ2-1	13	NA	CASSLSVYNEQFF	TGTGCCAGCAGCTTATCGGTCTACAATGAGCAGTTCTTC
NA	TRBV19	TRBJ2-1	13	NA	CASSISGYNEQFF	TGTGCCAGTAGTATCTCGGGATACAATGAGCAGTTCTTC
NA	TRBV6-2/TRBV6-3	TRBJ1-5	15	NA	CASVGVFPSNQPQHF	TGTGCCAGCGTGGGGGTATTTCCTAGCAATCAGCCCCAGCATTTT
many	TRBV7-6	TRBJ1-1	14	NA	CASSNRFSPPEAFF	TGTGCCAGCAGCAATAGGTTTTCACCTCCTGAAGCTTTCTTT
few	TRBV19	TRBJ1-1	12	NA	CASSMGYTEAFF	TGTGCCAGTAGTATGGGATACACTGAAGCTTTCTTT
NA	TRBV6-5	TRBJ1-4	19	NA	CASRVGIQGLESTNEKLFF	TGTGCCAGCAGGGTCGGGATCCAGGGACTAGAGTCCACTAATGAAAAACTGTTTTTT